Listed below are T cell receptor beta chains from one sample, sequenced in a study of CD8+CD57+ T cells in acquired aplastic anemia. TCRdb processed the reads anew with MiXCR; each CDR3 protein has one entry. This table holds more than 150,000 distinct CDR3 sequences, 48% found once. Sequences were obtained from sorted CD4+, CD8+, or CD8+CD57+ T cells (not recorded which) from PBMCs. Source of these receptors: a human donor with aplastic anemia. Both conserved end residues are part of each CDR3. The D gene is left open where the match is weak. Clone size is not always given. Where it is, it says once, few, many or a class for expanded clones.

v_gene	d_gene	abundance	j_gene	CDR3aa	CDR3nt
TRBV9	TRBD2	many	TRBJ2-3	CASSELAGGSDTQYF	TGTGCCAGCAGCGAACTAGCGGGGGGGTCAGATACGCAGTATTTT
TRBV18	NA	NA	TRBJ2-7	CASSPGPGQYF	TGTGCCAGCTCACCGGGTCCTGGGCAGTACTTC
TRBV19	NA	many	TRBJ1-5	CASSIGQSNQPQHF	TGTGCCAGTAGTATAGGACAGAGCAATCAGCCCCAGCATTTT
TRBV20-1	NA	NA	TRBJ2-7	CSARGDGGDEQYF	TGCAGTGCTAGAGGGGACGGCGGCGACGAGCAGTACTTC
TRBV29-1	TRBD1	NA	TRBJ2-7	CSVSRQGSEQYF	TGCAGCGTCTCTCGACAGGGATCCGAGCAGTACTTC
TRBV25-1	TRBD1	NA	TRBJ2-5	CASSGLGVRGQETQYF	TGTGCCAGCAGTGGTCTTGGTGTCAGGGGGCAAGAGACCCAGTACTTC
TRBV5-1	NA	NA	TRBJ1-1	CASSSARQSLEALF	TGCGCCAGCAGCTCGGCCAGGCAGTCACTTGAAGCTCTCTTT
TRBV10-3	TRBD2	NA	TRBJ2-7	CAISESAAGGPYEQYF	TGTGCCATCAGTGAGTCTGCAGCGGGAGGGCCCTACGAGCAGTACTTC
TRBV20-1	TRBD2	NA	TRBJ2-5	CSAKLAGGLETQYF	TGCAGTGCTAAACTAGCGGGGGGGCTCGAGACCCAGTACTTC
TRBV12-3/TRBV12-4	NA	NA	TRBJ1-2	CASSFIETYGYTF	TGTGCCAGCAGTTTTATAGAGACCTATGGCTACACCTTC
TRBV29-1	TRBD1	few	TRBJ2-7	CSVGPRGPYEQYF	TGCAGCGTTGGGCCCAGGGGGCCTTACGAGCAGTACTTC
TRBV20-1	NA	NA	TRBJ1-6	CSARDLQGEYNSPLHF	TGCAGTGCTAGAGATCTTCAAGGGGAGTATAATTCACCCCTCCACTTT
TRBV9	TRBD2	once	TRBJ2-2	CASTPAGVAGELFF	TGTGCCAGCACTCCTGCGGGGGTGGCCGGGGAGCTGTTTTTT
TRBV11-1	NA	NA	TRBJ2-1	CASSLGDIGLRSSYNEQFF	TGTGCCAGCAGCTTAGGGGACATCGGCCTAAGAAGCTCCTACAATGAGCAGTTCTTC
TRBV7-3	NA	NA	TRBJ1-3	CASSPVGLNTIYF	TGTGCCAGCAGCCCCGTGGGTCTAAACACCATATATTTT
TRBV10-3	NA	NA	TRBJ1-1	CAISEYGNRTEAFF	TGTGCCATCAGTGAGTATGGGAACCGAACTGAAGCTTTCTTT
TRBV7-2	NA	many	TRBJ1-3	CASSLYGPGLSSGNTIYF	TGTGCCAGCAGCTTATATGGGCCAGGGCTTAGCTCTGGAAACACCATATATTTT
TRBV29-1	NA	NA	TRBJ1-1	CSVEDLALLTEAFF	TGCAGCGTTGAAGATCTAGCCCTATTAACTGAAGCTTTCTTT